The 9 T cell receptor beta chains presented below share a single source sample, sequenced in a study of blood T cells in healthy people across ages. Then a second PCR, running about 6 to 12 cycles, was carried out with a sample-barcoded 5' primer and a J-beta primer mix. TCRdb processed the 5' RACE reads anew with MiXCR; each CDR3 protein has one entry. The sample has about 1.8 million distinct CDR3 sequences, about 50% seen once; the top ten hold less than 2.5%. Source material: blood. The receptor source for this set is a woman aged 40 to 50 in good health.

This clonotype turned up a few times. V is TRBV5-1 and J is TRBJ1-2; a possible D gene is TRBD1 (5 bases). CDR3 length equals 11 residues. CDR1 and CDR2 from the germline V gene are SGHRS and YFSETQ. The germline V and J ends were trimmed by 4 bases and 6 bases, with 7 bases remaining between them. In nucleotides, the CDR3 is TGCGCCAGCAGCGGGGGGAATGGCTACACCTTC. Translating it yields CASSGGNGYTF.

This clonotype showed up just a few times. The chain joins TRBV5-1 to TRBJ2-5, with 12 bases lining up with TRBD1. Germline lookup yields CDR1 SGHRS and CDR2 YFSETQ. J lost 3 bases, V lost 7 bases, and 7 bases had no gene match. There are 15 residues in the CDR3. The CDR3 sequence: CASEPGQGAEETQYF. In DNA, the CDR3 is TGCGCCAGCGAACCGGGACAGGGGGCGGAAGAGACCCAGTACTTC.

V and J are TRBV7-9 and TRBJ2-7; 9 bases align to TRBD1. After removal of 5 bases from V and 4 bases from J, the junction contained 9 bases not matched to a gene. The CDR3 runs 15 residues. Germline loops: CDR1 SEHNR, CDR2 FQNEAQ (reference sequence). The CDR3 here is CASSKSGTGTYEQYF. DNA of the CDR3: TGTGCCAGCAGCAAGTCCGGGACAGGGACTTACGAGCAGTACTTC.

The chain recombines TRBV29-1 with TRBJ2-5, with 7 bases fitting TRBD2. CDR3 length equals 14 residues. Germline-derived CDR1 and CDR2 are SQVTM and ANQGSEA. J gave up 11 bases and V 4 bases, and 16 bases lay outside the gene matches. Here the CDR3 DNA reads TGCAGCGTTGCTACTAGCGCCTTCTACAATGAGCAGTACTTC. This gives the protein CSVATSAFYNEQYF.

The J gene is TRBJ1-2, the V gene TRBV6-1; 7 bases align to TRBD1. CDR3 size: 17 residues. V trimming: 7 bases; J trimming: 2 bases; junction bases outside the gene matches: 16. Per the germline V gene, CDR1 is MNHNS and CDR2 is SASEGT. CDR3 in DNA: TGTGCCAGCAAGAGGGGCAGGGGGGAGCTTACGAACTATGGCTACACCTTC. Its protein is CASKRGRGELTNYGYTF.

V gene TRBV28 combines with J gene TRBJ2-5, with 8 bases fitting TRBD2. The DNA end lines up better with TRBJ2-7; the J call may be wrong. This CDR3 has 15 residues. CDR1 and CDR2 (germline): MDHEN, SYDVKM. In nucleotides, the CDR3 is TGTGCCAGCAGTTTCCCCGGGGGGGGCAGGTACGAGCAGTACTTC. This codes for CASSFPGGGRYEQYF.

Regarding this clonotype: One junction end disagrees with the germline gene, perhaps due to a read error. CDR3 nucleotide sequence: TGTGCCAGCGTTCTAGCGGGGGGTCAAGAGATCCAGTACTTC. Translated: CASVLAGGQEIQYF. The rearrangement uses TRBV12-3 or TRBV12-4 and TRBJ2-5; 11 nucleotides align to TRBD2. The CDR3 spans 14 residues.

The chain has TRBV5-1 and TRBJ1-4; no definite D call. The length of the CDR3 is 14 residues. The germline V gene encodes CDR1 SGHRS and CDR2 YFSETQ. V shed 2 bases and J shed 8 bases, with 13 bases lying between them. CDR3 protein: CASSFQGSGEKLFF. In DNA form, the CDR3 reads TGCGCCAGCAGCTTCCAAGGGAGCGGCGAAAAACTGTTTTTT.

Here the CDR3 DNA reads TGCAGCGTTGAAGTGTGGACGGCCACTCTCACAGATACGCAGTATTTT. Translated, it gives CSVEVWTATLTDTQYF. The chain is built from TRBV29-1 and TRBJ2-3, with no clear D. The V gene's germline CDR1 is SQVTM and CDR2 ANQGSEA. This CDR3 has 16 residues. Trimming stripped 1 base from V and 2 bases from J, with 16 bases between.